This entry features one T cell receptor (beta chain) sequence. The antigen is unknown. This entry comes from a study of cytomegalovirus exposure and HLA in healthy donors. Study-level findings and limits: Later on, an analysis showed TCR association rates differing by HLA locus, with DRB1 the most and HLA-C the fewest.

The germline V gene encodes CDR1 SNHLY and CDR2 FYNNEI. V was clipped by 3 bases and J by 4 bases, with 13 bases between them. This CDR3 is 14 amino acids long. In the PCR, 60 Vbeta and 13 Jbeta primers were used. Here immunoSEQ multiplex PCR was the method, and the copy in TCRdb shows in-frame clones only, minus some. Here the sample spans about 120,000 clones, 8% to 10% being singletons. Sequencing was carried out using PBMCs. The sequence derives from a young man in good health and CMV-seronegative. The chain is built from TRBV2 and TRBJ2-7; D is possibly TRBD2 (5 bases). The CDR3 is CASSDSPRTYEQYF. The CDR3 DNA follows: TGTGCCAGCAGTGATTCCCCAAGGACTTACGAGCAGTACTTC.